This TCR beta chain was found in a study of beta chain features in type 1 diabetes. Broader study findings: High-TCR-expressing cells could be over-represented by cDNA sequencing. TCRB CDR3 length was moderately but significantly reduced in all four CD4+ subsets of Type 1 diabetes patients. Reduced insertions and increased deletions marked VDJ junctions in type 1 diabetes patients.

Per germline, CDR1 SQVTM and CDR2 ANQGSEA. This CDR3 contains 14 residues. V shed 6 bases and J shed 2 bases, with 11 bases lying between them. CD4+ cells of the naive, central memory, regulatory and stem cell-like memory types were sorted via CD45RO/CCR7/CD25/CD127/CD95/CD27. For this clone: Its antigen is not identified.

The study reverse transcribed the entire isolated RNA, so it sequenced expressed TCRB transcripts. The data were produced by immunoSEQ multiplex PCR, yet TCRdb's version contains in-frame clones alone and is incomplete. This repertoire shows 600,000 to 650,000 clones, less than 20% found once; its top ten account for more than 0.08%. The sequence came from a man aged 18 to 29 in good health. The rearrangement uses TRBV29-1 and TRBJ2-6; D gene unclear. The sequenced sample consisted of naive CD4+ T cells from blood. CDR3 bases: TGCAGCGTCTGTGACAACCCTGGGGCCAACGTCCTGACTTTC. Translated, it gives CSVCDNPGANVLTF.